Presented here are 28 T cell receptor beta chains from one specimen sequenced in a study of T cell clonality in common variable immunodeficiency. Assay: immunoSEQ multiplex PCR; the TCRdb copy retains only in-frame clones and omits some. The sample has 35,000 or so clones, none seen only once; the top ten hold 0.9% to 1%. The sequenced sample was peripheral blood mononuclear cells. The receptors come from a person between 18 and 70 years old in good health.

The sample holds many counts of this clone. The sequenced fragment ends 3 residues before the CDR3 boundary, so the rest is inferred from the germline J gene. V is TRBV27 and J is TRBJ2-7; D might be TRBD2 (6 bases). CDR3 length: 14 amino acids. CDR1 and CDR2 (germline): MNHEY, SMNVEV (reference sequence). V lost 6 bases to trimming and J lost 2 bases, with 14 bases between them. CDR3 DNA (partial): TGTGCCAGCAGGACCATCATAGCGGCCTACGAG. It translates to CASRTIIAAYE. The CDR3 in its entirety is CASRTIIAAYEQYF.

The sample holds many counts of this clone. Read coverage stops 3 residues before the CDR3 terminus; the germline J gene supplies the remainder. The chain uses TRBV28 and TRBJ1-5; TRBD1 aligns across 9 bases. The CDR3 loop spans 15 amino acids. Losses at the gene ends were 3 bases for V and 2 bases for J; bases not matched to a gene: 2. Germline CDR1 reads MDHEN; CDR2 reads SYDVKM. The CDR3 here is CASSFWTGGNQPQHF. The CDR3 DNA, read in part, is TGTGCCAGCAGTTTTTGGACAGGGGGCAATCAGCCC.

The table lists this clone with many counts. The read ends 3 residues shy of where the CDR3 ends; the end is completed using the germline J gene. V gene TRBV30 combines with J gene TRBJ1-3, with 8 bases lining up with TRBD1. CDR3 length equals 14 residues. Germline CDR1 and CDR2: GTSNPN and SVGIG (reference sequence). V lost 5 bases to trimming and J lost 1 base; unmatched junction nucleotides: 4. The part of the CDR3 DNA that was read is TGTGCCTGGGACAGGGGATCTTCTGGAAACACC. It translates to CAWDRGSSGNT. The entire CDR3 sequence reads CAWDRGSSGNTIYF.

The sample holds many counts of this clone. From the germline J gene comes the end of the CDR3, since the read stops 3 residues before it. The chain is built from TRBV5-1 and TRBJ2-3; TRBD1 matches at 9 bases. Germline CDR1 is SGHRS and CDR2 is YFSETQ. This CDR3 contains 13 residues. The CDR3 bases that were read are TGCGCCAGCAGCATACGAGACAGGGGGACG. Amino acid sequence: CASSIRDRGT. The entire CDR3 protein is CASSIRDRGTQYF.

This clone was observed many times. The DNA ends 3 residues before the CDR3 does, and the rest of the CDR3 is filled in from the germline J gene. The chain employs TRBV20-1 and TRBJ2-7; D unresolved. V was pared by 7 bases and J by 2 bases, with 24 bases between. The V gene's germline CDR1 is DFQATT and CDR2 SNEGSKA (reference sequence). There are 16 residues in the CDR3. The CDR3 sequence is CSVGLVIRALTYEQYF. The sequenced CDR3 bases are TGCAGTGTAGGTTTAGTGATAAGGGCTCTTACCTACGAG.

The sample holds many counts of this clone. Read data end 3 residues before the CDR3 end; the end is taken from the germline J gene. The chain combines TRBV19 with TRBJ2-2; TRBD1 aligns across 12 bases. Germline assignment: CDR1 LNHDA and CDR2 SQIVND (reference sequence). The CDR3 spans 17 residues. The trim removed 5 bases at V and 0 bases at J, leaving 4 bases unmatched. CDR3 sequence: CASSSGTGGSNTGELFF. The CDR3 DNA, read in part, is TGTGCCAGTAGTTCCGGGACAGGGGGCTCGAACACCGGGGAG. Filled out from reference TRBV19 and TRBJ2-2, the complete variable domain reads DGGITQSPKYLFRKEGQNVTLSCEQNLNHDAMYWYRQDPGQGLRLIYYSQIVNDFQKGDIAEGYSVSREKKESFPLTVTSAQKNPTAFYLCASSSGTGGSNTGELFFGEGSRLTVL.

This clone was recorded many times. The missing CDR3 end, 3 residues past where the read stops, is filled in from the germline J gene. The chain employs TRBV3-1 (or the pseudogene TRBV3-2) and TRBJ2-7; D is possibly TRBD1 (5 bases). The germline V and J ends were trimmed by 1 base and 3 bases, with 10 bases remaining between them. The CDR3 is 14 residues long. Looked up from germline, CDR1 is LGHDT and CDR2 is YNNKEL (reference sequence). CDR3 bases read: TGTGCCAGCAGCCAAGGGCAGGGCTTCTACGAG. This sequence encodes CASSQGQGFYE. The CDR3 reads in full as CASSQGQGFYEQYF.

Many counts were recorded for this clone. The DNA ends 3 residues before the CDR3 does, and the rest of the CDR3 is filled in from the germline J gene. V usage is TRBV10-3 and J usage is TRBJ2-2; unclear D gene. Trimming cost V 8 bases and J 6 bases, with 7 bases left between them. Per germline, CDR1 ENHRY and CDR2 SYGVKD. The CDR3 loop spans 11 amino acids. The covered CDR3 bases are TGTGCCATCGGGCTGGCCGGGGAG. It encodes CAIGLAGE. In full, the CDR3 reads CAIGLAGELFF.

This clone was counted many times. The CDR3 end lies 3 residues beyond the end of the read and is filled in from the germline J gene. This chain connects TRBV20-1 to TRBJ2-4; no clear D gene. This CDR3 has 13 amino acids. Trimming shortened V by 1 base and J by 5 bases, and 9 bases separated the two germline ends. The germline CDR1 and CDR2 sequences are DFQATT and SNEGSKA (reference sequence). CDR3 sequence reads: CSARVPSENIQYF. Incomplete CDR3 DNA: TGCAGTGCTAGAGTCCCGTCCGAAAACATT.

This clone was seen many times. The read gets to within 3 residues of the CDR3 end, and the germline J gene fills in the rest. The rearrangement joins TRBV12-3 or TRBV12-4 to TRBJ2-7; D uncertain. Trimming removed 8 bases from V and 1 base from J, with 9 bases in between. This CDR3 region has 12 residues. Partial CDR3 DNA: TGTGCCAGCGGGCGAGGTTCCTACGAG. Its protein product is CASGRGSYE. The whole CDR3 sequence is CASGRGSYEQYF.

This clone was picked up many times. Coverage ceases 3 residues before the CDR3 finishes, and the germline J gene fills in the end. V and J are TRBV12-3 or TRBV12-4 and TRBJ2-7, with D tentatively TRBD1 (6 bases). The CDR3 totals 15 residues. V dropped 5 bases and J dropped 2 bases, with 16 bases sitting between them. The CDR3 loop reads CASSPRGSQTYEQYF. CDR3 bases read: TGTGCCAGCAGTCCTAGGGGGTCCCAAACCTACGAG.

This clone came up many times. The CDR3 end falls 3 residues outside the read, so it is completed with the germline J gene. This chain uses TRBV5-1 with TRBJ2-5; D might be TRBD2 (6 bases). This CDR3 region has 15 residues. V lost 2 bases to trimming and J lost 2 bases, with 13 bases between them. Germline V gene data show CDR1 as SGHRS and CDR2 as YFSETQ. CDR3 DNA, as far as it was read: TGCGCCAGCAGCTTTGGCGGGATCGAACAAGAGACC. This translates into CASSFGGIEQET. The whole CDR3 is CASSFGGIEQETQYF.

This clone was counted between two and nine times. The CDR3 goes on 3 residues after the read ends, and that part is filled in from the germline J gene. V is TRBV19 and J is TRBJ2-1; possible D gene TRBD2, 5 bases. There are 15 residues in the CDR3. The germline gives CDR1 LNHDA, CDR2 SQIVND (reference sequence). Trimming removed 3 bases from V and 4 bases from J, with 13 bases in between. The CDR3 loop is CASSITRKTYNEQFF. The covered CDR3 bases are TGTGCCAGTAGTATTACTAGAAAGACTTACAATGAG.

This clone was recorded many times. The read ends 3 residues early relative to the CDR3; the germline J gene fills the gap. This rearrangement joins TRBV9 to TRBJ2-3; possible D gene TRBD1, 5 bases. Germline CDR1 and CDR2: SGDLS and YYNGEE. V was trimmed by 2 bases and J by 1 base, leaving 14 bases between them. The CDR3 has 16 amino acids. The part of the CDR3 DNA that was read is TGTGCCAGCAGCGTCAATAACAGGTACCGCACAGATACG. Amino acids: CASSVNNRYRTDT. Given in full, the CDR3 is CASSVNNRYRTDTQYF.

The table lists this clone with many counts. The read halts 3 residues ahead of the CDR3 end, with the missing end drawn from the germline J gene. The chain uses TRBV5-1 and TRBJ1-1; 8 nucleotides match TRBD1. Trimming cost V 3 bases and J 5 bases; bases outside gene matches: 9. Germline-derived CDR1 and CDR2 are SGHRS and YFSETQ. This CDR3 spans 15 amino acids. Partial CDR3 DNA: TGCGCCAGCAGCTGGAGGACAGGGAGTGGGACTGAA. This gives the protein CASSWRTGSGTE. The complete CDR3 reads CASSWRTGSGTEAFF.

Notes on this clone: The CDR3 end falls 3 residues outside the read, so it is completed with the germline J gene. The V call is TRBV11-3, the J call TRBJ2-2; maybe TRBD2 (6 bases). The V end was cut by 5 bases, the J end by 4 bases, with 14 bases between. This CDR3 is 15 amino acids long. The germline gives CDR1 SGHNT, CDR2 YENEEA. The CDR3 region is CASSLLGGSTGELFF. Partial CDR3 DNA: TGTGCCAGCAGCCTCCTGGGGGGAAGCACCGGGGAG.

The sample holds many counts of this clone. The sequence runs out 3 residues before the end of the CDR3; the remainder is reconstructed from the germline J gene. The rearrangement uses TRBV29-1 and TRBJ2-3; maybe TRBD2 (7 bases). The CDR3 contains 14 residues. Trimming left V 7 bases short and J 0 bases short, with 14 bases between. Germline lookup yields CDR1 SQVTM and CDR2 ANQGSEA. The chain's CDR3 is CSDIAGASTDTQYF. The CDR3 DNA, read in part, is TGCAGCGACATTGCGGGGGCTAGCACAGATACG.

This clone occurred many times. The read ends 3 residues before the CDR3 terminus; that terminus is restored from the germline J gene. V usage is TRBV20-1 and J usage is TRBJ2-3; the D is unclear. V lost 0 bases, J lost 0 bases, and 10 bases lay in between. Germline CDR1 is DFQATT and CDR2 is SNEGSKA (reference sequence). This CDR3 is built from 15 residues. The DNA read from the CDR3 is TGCAGTGCTAGAGATTACAGAGCTAGCACAGATACG. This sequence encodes CSARDYRASTDT. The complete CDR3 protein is CSARDYRASTDTQYF.

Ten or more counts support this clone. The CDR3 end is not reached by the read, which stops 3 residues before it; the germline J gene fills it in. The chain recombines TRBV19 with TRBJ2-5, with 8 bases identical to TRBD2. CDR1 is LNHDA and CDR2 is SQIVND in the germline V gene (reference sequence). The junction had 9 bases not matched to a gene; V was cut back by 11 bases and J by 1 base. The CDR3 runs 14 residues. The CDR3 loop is CASTRGGTQETQYF. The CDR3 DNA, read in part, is TGTGCCTCTACCCGCGGGGGGACCCAAGAGACC.

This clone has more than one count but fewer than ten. Incomplete CDR3 DNA: TGCAGTGCTAGAGACCGAGCGGCGAGGGCCTACAATGAG. Its protein is CSARDRAARAYNE. Given in full, the CDR3 is CSARDRAARAYNEQFF. The V gene is TRBV20-1, the J gene TRBJ2-1; TRBD2 might be the D (5 bases). The read is 3 residues too short to cover the CDR3 end, so that end is filled in from the germline J gene. CDR1 and CDR2 (germline): DFQATT, SNEGSKA (reference sequence). V was pared by 0 bases and J by 2 bases, with 14 bases between. The CDR3 is made up of 16 amino acids.

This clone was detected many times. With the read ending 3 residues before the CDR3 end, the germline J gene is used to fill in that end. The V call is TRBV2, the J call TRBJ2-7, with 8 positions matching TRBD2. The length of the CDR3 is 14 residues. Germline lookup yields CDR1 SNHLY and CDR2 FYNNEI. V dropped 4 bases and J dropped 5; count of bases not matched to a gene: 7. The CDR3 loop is CASSGAGGRDEQYF. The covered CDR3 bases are TGTGCCAGCAGTGGGGCGGGGGGTCGGGACGAG.

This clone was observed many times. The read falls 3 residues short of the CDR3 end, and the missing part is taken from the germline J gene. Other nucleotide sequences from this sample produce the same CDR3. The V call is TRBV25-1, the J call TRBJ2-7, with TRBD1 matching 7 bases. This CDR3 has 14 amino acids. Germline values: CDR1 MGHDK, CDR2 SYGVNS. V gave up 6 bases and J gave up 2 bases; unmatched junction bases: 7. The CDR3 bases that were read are TGTGCCAGCAGGAAAGGACAGGCTACCTACGAG. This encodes CASRKGQATYE. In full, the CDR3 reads CASRKGQATYEQYF.

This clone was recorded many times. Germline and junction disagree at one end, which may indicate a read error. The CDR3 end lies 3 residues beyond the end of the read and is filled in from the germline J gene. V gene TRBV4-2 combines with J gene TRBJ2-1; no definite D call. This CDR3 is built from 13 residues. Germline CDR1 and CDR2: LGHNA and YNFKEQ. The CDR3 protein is CASSQGPINEQFF. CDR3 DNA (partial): TGCGCCAGCAGCCAAGGGCCGATCAATGAG.

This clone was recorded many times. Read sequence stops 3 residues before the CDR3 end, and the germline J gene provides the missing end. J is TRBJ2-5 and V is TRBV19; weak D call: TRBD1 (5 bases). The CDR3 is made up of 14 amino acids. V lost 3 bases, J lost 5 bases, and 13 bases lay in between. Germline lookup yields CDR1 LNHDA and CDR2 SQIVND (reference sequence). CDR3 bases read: TGTGCCAGTAGTATTCAGGGCGGATCCGAGACC. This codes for CASSIQGGSET. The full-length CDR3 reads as CASSIQGGSETQYF.

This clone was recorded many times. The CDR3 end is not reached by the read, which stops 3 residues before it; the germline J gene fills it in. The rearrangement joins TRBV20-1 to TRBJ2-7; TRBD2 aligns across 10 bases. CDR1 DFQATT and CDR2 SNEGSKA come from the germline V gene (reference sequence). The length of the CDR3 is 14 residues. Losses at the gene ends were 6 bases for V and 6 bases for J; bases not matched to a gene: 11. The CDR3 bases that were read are TGCAGTGCCTTTACTAGCGGGAAGCGGGTCGAG. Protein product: CSAFTSGKRVE. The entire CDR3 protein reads CSAFTSGKRVEQYF.

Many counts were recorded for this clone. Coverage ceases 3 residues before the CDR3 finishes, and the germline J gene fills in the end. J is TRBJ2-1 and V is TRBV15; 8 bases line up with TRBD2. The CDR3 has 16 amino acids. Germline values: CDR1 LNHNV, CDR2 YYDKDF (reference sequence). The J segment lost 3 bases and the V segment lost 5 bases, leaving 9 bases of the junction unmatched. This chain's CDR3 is CATSSRGGRFYNEQFF. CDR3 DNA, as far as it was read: TGTGCCACCAGCTCTCGGGGGGGGAGGTTCTACAATGAG.

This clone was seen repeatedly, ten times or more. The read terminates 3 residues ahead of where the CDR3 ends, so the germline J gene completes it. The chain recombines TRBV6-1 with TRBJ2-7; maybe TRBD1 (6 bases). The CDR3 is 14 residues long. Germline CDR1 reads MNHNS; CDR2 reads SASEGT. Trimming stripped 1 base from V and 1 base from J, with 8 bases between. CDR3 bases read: TGTGCCAGCAGTGAAGGACAGGCTTCCTACGAG. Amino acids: CASSEGQASYE. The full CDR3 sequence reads CASSEGQASYEQYF.

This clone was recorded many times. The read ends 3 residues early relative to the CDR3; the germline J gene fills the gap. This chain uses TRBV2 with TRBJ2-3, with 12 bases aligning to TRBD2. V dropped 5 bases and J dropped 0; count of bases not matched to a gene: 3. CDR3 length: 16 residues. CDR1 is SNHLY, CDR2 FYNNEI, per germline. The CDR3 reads CASSTSGGPSTDTQYF. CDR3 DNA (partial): TGTGCCAGCAGTACTAGCGGGGGGCCAAGCACAGATACG.